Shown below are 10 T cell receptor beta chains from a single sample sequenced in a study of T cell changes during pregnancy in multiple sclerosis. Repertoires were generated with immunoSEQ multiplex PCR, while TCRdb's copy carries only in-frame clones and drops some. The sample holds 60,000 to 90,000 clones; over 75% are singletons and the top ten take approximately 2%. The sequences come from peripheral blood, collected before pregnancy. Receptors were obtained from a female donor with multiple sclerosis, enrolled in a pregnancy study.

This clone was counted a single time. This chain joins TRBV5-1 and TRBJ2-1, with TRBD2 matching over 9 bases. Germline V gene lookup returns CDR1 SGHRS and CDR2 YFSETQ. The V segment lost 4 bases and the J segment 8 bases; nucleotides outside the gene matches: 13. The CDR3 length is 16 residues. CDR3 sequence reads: CASSPLTSGSSDEQFF. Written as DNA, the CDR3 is TGCGCCAGCAGCCCTTTGACTAGCGGATCTTCTGATGAGCAGTTCTTC.

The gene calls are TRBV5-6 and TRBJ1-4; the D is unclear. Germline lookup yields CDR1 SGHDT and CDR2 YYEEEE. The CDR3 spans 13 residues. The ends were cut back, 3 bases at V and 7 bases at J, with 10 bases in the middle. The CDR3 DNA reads TGTGCCAGCAGCTGGGCGACGACTGAAAAACTGTTTTTT. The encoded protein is CASSWATTEKLFF. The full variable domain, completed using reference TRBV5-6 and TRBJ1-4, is DAGVTQSPTHLIKTRGQQVTLRCSPKSGHDTVSWYQQALGQGPQFIFQYYEEEERQRGNFPDRFSGHQFPNYSSELNVNALLLGDSALYLCASSWATTEKLFFGSGTQLSVL.

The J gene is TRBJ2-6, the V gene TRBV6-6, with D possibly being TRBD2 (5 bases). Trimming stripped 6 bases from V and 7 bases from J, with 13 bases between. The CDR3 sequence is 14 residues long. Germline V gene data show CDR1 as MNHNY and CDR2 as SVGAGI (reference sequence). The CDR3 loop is CASSTTRGANVLTF. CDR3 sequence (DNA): TGTGCCAGCAGCACTACACGGGGAGCCAACGTCCTGACTTTC.

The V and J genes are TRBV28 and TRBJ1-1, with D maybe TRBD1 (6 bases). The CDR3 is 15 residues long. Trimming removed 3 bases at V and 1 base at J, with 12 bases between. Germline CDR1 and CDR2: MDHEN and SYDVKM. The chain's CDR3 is CASSFDRSQNTEAFF. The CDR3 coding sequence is TGTGCCAGCAGTTTCGACAGGAGTCAGAACACTGAAGCTTTCTTT. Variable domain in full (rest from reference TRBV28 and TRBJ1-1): DVKVTQSSRYLVKRTGEKVFLECVQDMDHENMFWYRQDPGLGLRLIYFSYDVKMKEKGDIPEGYSVSREKKERFSLILESASTNQTSMYLCASSFDRSQNTEAFFGQGTRLTVV.

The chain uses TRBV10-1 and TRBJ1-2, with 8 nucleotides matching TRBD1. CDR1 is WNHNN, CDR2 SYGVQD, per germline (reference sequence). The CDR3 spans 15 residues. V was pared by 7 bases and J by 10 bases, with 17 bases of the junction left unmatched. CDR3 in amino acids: CASNSRGRGPCVYTF. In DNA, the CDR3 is TGCGCCAGCAACTCGAGGGGCAGGGGGCCCTGCGTCTACACCTTC.

This CDR3 reads CAWSVWGLGYTF. The CDR3 DNA follows: TGTGCCTGGAGTGTTTGGGGACTCGGCTACACCTTC. The chain couples TRBV30 to TRBJ1-2; perhaps TRBD1 as D (5 bases). V was pared by 0 bases and J by 8 bases, with 10 bases between. Germline CDR1 GTSNPN, CDR2 SVGIG (reference sequence). CDR3 size: 12 residues.

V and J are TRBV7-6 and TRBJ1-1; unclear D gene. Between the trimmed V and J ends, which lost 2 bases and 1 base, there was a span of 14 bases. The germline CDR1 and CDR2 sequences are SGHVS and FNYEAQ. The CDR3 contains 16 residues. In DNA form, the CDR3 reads TGTGCCAGCAGCTTATACCCCGGGAGGTCGAACACTGAAGCTTTCTTT. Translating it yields CASSLYPGRSNTEAFF.

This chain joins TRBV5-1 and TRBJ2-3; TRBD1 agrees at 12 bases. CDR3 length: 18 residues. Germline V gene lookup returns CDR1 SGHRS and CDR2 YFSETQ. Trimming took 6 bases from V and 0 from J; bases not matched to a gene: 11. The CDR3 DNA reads TGCGCCAGCAAACCCGGGACAGGGGGCACGGTTAGCACAGATACGCAGTATTTT. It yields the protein CASKPGTGGTVSTDTQYF.

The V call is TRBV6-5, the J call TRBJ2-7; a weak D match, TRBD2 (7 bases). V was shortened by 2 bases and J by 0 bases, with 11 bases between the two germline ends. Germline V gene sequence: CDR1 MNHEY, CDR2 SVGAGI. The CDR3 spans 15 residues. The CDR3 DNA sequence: TGTGCCAGCAGTTACGGGGGGGCCCACTCCTACGAGCAGTACTTC. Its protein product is CASSYGGAHSYEQYF.

In DNA form, the CDR3 reads TGCGCCAGCAGCTCCGGGGGGGGCCCTCGCTCTGGAAACACCATATATTTT. Amino acid sequence: CASSSGGGPRSGNTIYF. The J gene is TRBJ1-3, the V gene TRBV5-1, with D maybe TRBD1 (6 bases). The CDR3 runs to 17 residues. Germline CDR1 SGHRS, CDR2 YFSETQ. V dropped 3 bases and J dropped 0 bases, with 16 bases sitting between them. Filled out from reference TRBV5-1 and TRBJ1-3, the complete variable domain reads KAGVTQTPRYLIKTRGQQVTLSCSPISGHRSVSWYQQTPGQGLQFLFEYFSETQRNKGNFPGRFSGRQFSNSRSEMNVSTLELGDSALYLCASSSGGGPRSGNTIYFGEGSWLTVV.